The rows below give T cell receptor beta chains drawn from one sample of a study of cytomegalovirus exposure and HLA in healthy donors. Using immunoSEQ multiplex PCR, the repertoire was profiled, and TCRdb retains in-frame clones only, with some absent. This sample has about 130,000 clones, with roughly four fifths found just once. Sequencing input: PBMCs. These receptors all come from a male donor in good health and CMV-seropositive. The CDR3 runs from the conserved cysteine through the conserved F or W. D genes are given only for firm matches. For some rows the clone size is stated as once, few or many, or as a class when expanded; others skip it.

abundance: NA; v_gene: TRBV30; d_gene: TRBD1; j_gene: TRBJ1-2; CDR3aa: CAWSVDRGLRYTF; CDR3nt: TGTGCCTGGAGTGTCGACAGGGGGCTTCGGTACACCTTC
abundance: medium-sized; v_gene: TRBV2; d_gene: NA; j_gene: TRBJ2-3; CDR3aa: CASSRETDTQYF; CDR3nt: TGTGCCAGCAGCCGGGAGACAGATACGCAGTATTTT
abundance: NA; v_gene: TRBV30; d_gene: TRBD1; j_gene: TRBJ2-7; CDR3aa: CAWGDRDRGRYEQYF; CDR3nt: TGTGCCTGGGGGGACCGGGACAGGGGACGGTACGAGCAGTACTTC
abundance: NA; v_gene: TRBV7-3; d_gene: TRBD2; j_gene: TRBJ2-1; CDR3aa: CASSLTLSGSPSNEQFF; CDR3nt: TGTGCCAGCAGCTTAACCTTAAGCGGGAGTCCCTCAAATGAGCAGTTCTTC
abundance: NA; v_gene: TRBV19; d_gene: TRBD1; j_gene: TRBJ1-2; CDR3aa: CASGLTGNYGYTF; CDR3nt: TGTGCCAGTGGCCTGACAGGGAACTATGGCTACACCTTC
abundance: NA; v_gene: TRBV6-5; d_gene: TRBD2; j_gene: TRBJ2-1; CDR3aa: CASSEGLAVNNEQFF; CDR3nt: TGTGCCAGCAGCGAGGGGCTAGCGGTAAACAATGAGCAGTTCTTC
abundance: NA; v_gene: TRBV11-2; d_gene: TRBD1; j_gene: TRBJ2-4; CDR3aa: CASSYRPGQGAKEWNIQYF; CDR3nt: TGTGCCAGCAGCTACAGACCGGGACAGGGGGCAAAAGAGTGGAACATTCAGTACTTC
abundance: NA; v_gene: TRBV11-2; d_gene: NA; j_gene: TRBJ2-7; CDR3aa: CASSTSLRRGYEQYF; CDR3nt: TGTGCCAGCAGCACCTCTCTACGCCGGGGCTACGAGCAGTACTTC
abundance: NA; v_gene: TRBV7-3; d_gene: NA; j_gene: TRBJ1-2; CDR3aa: CASSPTGTLSGYTF; CDR3nt: TGTGCCAGCAGCCCAACGGGGACACTAAGTGGCTACACCTTC
abundance: NA; v_gene: TRBV6-6; d_gene: NA; j_gene: TRBJ1-5; CDR3aa: CASSYLGDQPQHF; CDR3nt: TGTGCCAGCAGTTACCTAGGGGATCAGCCCCAGCATTTT
abundance: NA; v_gene: TRBV4-2; d_gene: NA; j_gene: TRBJ2-5; CDR3aa: CASSQAGRGSETQYF; CDR3nt: TGTGCCAGCAGCCAAGCCGGCAGGGGCTCTGAGACCCAGTACTTC
abundance: NA; v_gene: TRBV5-6; d_gene: TRBD1; j_gene: TRBJ2-7; CDR3aa: CASSLTGDSYEQYF; CDR3nt: TGTGCCAGCAGCTTAACAGGGGATTCCTACGAGCAGTACTTC
abundance: NA; v_gene: TRBV6-1; d_gene: TRBD2; j_gene: TRBJ2-2; CDR3aa: CASSEGAYREENTGELFF; CDR3nt: TGTGCCAGCAGTGAAGGAGCGTACCGGGAGGAGAACACCGGGGAGCTGTTTTTT
abundance: once; v_gene: TRBV28; d_gene: NA; j_gene: TRBJ2-7; CDR3aa: CASSTPSVRGYEQYF; CDR3nt: TGTGCCAGCAGCACCCCCTCGGTGAGAGGATACGAGCAGTACTTC
abundance: NA; v_gene: TRBV7-9; d_gene: NA; j_gene: TRBJ2-5; CDR3aa: CASSFLPGGSETQYF; CDR3nt: TGTGCCAGCAGCTTCCTTCCGGGGGGCTCAGAGACCCAGTACTTC
abundance: NA; v_gene: TRBV30; d_gene: NA; j_gene: TRBJ1-2; CDR3aa: CAWSVGRYGYTF; CDR3nt: TGTGCCTGGAGTGTGGGCAGATATGGCTACACCTTC